This section outlines one TCR beta chain sequence together with its context. Antigen unknown. Researchers ran the PCR with 60 Vbeta and 13 Jbeta primers. Using immunoSEQ multiplex PCR, the repertoire was profiled, and TCRdb retains in-frame clones only, with some absent. The profile shows approximately 100,000 clones, around 82% of them singletons. Looked up from germline, CDR1 is MGHRA and CDR2 is YSYEKL. The CDR3 extends over 15 amino acids. Trimming took 1 base from V and 5 from J, leaving 14 bases between them. This sample stems from a study of cytomegalovirus exposure and HLA in healthy donors. Points from the study as a whole: Donors were assumed by presence/absence analyses to have roughly uniform sequencing depth. Within an earlier analysis, most TCR beta V segments proved productive either about 90% or about 30% of the time.

This chain connects TRBV4-1 to TRBJ1-1, with D possibly matching TRBD1 (5 bases). The sequence was obtained from a middle-aged woman in good health and CMV-seronegative. Sequenced material: PBMCs. The CDR3 is CASSQAFQGGTEAFF. The CDR3 region has the DNA TGCGCCAGCAGCCAAGCATTCCAGGGAGGGACTGAAGCTTTCTTT.